Described below is a single TCR beta chain sequence and its context. The CDR3 is 17 amino acids. The V gene lost 0 bases and the J gene lost 4 bases, with 19 bases spanning the gap. CDR1 and CDR2 from the germline V gene are SGHDT and YYEEEE. This sample is drawn from a study of blood T cell repertoires in COVID-19. Per the authors' pipeline: Nucleated cell number was recorded as an estimate derived from reference gene primer amplification. Sequenced by immunoSEQ multiplex PCR; TCRdb stores in-frame clones only, minus some. The V and J calls and the clone size are those of that table, but D and trimming were determined from the DNA. Found here are roughly 60,000 clones, roughly 79% of them singletons; the top ten hold under 35%.

V and J are TRBV5-6 and TRBJ1-1, with a weak D call TRBD1 (5 bases). The source of this sequence is a human donor in a cohort sampled during active COVID-19. Sequenced input: peripheral blood. The CDR3 region has the DNA TGTGCCAGCAGCTTGGCCCTCACGGGACTCATCGCCACTGAAGCTTTCTTT. Its protein product is CASSLALTGLIATEAFF.